Shown below are 11 T cell receptor beta chains from a single sample sequenced in a study of human thymus T cells. TCRdb's copy holds only in-frame clones and misses some; the assay was immunoSEQ multiplex PCR. Altogether about 50,000 clones are present, roughly 94% being singletons, with the ten largest covering around 0.2%. The sample was blood. These receptors were obtained from a girl less than two years old with a congenital heart defect but otherwise immunologically healthy.

The CDR3 here is CASSPPTPGTTNEKLFF. CDR3 bases: TGTGCCAGCTCACCACCCACCCCAGGGACAACTAATGAAAAACTGTTTTTT. The V call is TRBV18, the J call TRBJ1-4; D is possibly TRBD1 (5 bases). Trimming left V 0 bases short and J 0 bases short, with 11 bases between. The CDR3 sequence is 17 residues long. Germline CDR1 reads KGHSH; CDR2 reads LQKENI.

The V gene is TRBV4-1, the J gene TRBJ2-1; D possibly corresponds to TRBD2 (6 bases). Deletions cut 0 bases from V and 0 bases from J, with 18 bases between. The CDR3 loop spans 19 amino acids. In germline, CDR1 is MGHRA, CDR2 YSYEKL. CDR3 DNA: TGCGCCAGCAGCCAAGACCCGCTACTAGCAGGGAGCTCCTACAATGAGCAGTTCTTC. Encoded protein: CASSQDPLLAGSSYNEQFF.

This clone was seen a single time. The chain recombines TRBV19 with TRBJ2-7; tentatively, D is TRBD2 (6 bases). In germline, CDR1 is LNHDA, CDR2 SQIVND (reference sequence). The CDR3 loop spans 14 amino acids. V was clipped by 6 bases and J by 3 bases, with 15 bases between them. The CDR3 nucleotides read TGTGCCAGTAGGGCGGAGGGAGGAAGCTACGAGCAGTACTTC. Its translation is CASRAEGGSYEQYF.

J is TRBJ2-1 and V is TRBV13, with 11 bases identical to TRBD2. The CDR3 runs to 18 residues. Per the germline V gene, CDR1 is PRHDT and CDR2 is FYEKMQ (reference sequence). V was clipped by 1 base and J by 5 bases; unmatched bases: 10. The CDR3 coding sequence is TGTGCCAGCAGCTTAGATGCCTTTATAGCGGGAGGGAACAATGAGCAGTTCTTC. Translated: CASSLDAFIAGGNNEQFF.

This rearrangement joins TRBV19 to TRBJ1-1, with D perhaps TRBD1 (6 bases). V was cut by 6 bases and J by 1 base, with 21 bases left in between. The germline gives CDR1 LNHDA, CDR2 SQIVND (reference sequence). The CDR3 extends over 17 amino acids. The CDR3 here is CASRPGTSAVPNTEAFF. In nucleotides, the CDR3 is TGTGCCAGTAGGCCCGGGACAAGCGCGGTGCCGAACACTGAAGCTTTCTTT.

The rearrangement links TRBV28 to TRBJ1-5; no clear D. From germline, CDR1 is MDHEN and CDR2 SYDVKM. V was cut by 10 bases and J by 0 bases, with 19 bases left in between. The CDR3 sequence is 16 residues long. For the CDR3, the DNA is TGTGCCACCCTACCTTTCACTGGACGTAGCAATCAGCCCCAGCATTTT. This sequence encodes CATLPFTGRSNQPQHF. Together with reference TRBV28 and TRBJ1-5, the CDR3 gives the full variable domain: DVKVTQSSRYLVKRTGEKVFLECVQDMDHENMFWYRQDPGLGLRLIYFSYDVKMKEKGDIPEGYSVSREKKERFSLILESASTNQTSMYLCATLPFTGRSNQPQHFGDGTRLSIL.

V gene TRBV15 combines with J gene TRBJ2-7, with 9 bases aligning to TRBD1. After removal of 0 bases from V and 3 bases from J, the junction contained 3 bases not matched to a gene. From germline, CDR1 is LNHNV and CDR2 YYDKDF (reference sequence). There are 15 residues in the CDR3. The CDR3 nucleotides read TGTGCCACCAGCAGAGAGGGACAGGGCCGCTACGAGCAGTACTTC. Residues: CATSREGQGRYEQYF.

The V gene is TRBV7-2, the J gene TRBJ2-3; D remains unclear. Germline loops: CDR1 SGHTA, CDR2 FQGNSA. The CDR3 totals 14 residues. V lost 6 bases, J lost 0 bases, and 10 bases lay in between. CDR3 sequence reads: CASRAYTSTDTQYF. For the CDR3, the DNA is TGTGCCAGCAGGGCGTATACTAGCACAGATACGCAGTATTTT.

The chain employs TRBV19 and TRBJ2-1; 7 nucleotides agree with TRBD2. V lost 3 bases, J lost 3 bases, and 2 bases stayed unmatched. This CDR3 is built from 14 residues. Germline assignment: CDR1 LNHDA and CDR2 SQIVND (reference sequence). CDR3 nucleotide sequence: TGTGCCAGTAGTATCGAGCGGGACTACAATGAGCAGTTCTTC. This gives the protein CASSIERDYNEQFF.

The chain combines TRBV5-1 with TRBJ1-1; D is undetermined. CDR3 length: 15 amino acids. Trimming left V 0 bases short and J 0 bases short, with 9 bases between. CDR1 is SGHRS, CDR2 YFSETQ, per germline. The DNA for the CDR3 is TGCGCCAGCAGCTTGGTTCAGGCCATGAACACTGAAGCTTTCTTT. Its protein is CASSLVQAMNTEAFF.

This clone turned up a few times. The chain uses TRBV2 and TRBJ1-2; D ambiguous. This CDR3 spans 12 amino acids. Germline V gene data show CDR1 as SNHLY and CDR2 as FYNNEI. Trimming shortened V by 3 bases and J by 0 bases, and 2 bases separated the two germline ends. CDR3 bases: TGTGCCAGCAGTGACACTAACTATGGCTACACCTTC. Translation: CASSDTNYGYTF. The variable domain in full, with the rest retrieved from reference TRBV2 and TRBJ1-2, is EPEVTQTPSHQVTQMGQEVILRCVPISNHLYFYWYRQILGQKVEFLVSFYNNEISEKSEIFDDQFSVERPDGSNFTLKIRSTKLEDSAMYFCASSDTNYGYTFGSGTRLTVV.